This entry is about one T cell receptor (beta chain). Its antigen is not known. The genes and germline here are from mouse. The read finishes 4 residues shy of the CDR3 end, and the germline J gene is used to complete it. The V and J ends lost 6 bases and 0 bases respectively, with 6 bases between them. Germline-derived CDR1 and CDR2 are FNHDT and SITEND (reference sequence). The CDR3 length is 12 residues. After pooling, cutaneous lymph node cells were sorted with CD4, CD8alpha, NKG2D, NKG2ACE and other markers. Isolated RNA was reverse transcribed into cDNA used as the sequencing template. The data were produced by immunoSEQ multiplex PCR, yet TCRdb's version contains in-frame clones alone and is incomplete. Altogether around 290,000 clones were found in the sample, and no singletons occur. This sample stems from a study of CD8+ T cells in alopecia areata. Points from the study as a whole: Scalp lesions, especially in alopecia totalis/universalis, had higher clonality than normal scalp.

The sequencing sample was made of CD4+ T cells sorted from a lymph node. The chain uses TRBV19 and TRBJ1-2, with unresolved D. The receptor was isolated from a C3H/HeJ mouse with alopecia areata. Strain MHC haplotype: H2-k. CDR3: CASNIANSDYTF. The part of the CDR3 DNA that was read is TGTGCCAGCAACATTGCAAACTCC.